Below, 5 T cell receptor beta chains from the same sample are listed, as sequenced in a study of beta chain features in type 1 diabetes. The sequenced template was cDNA made from the entire isolated RNA. Measured with immunoSEQ multiplex PCR; TCRdb has only the in-frame clones, and not every one. Here the sample spans fewer than 350,000 clones, 14% to 15% being singletons. General observations from the study: TCRB CDR3s from Type 1 diabetes patients were moderately but significantly shorter in all four CD4+ subsets.

Their antigens are not known. Specimen: naive CD4+ T cells from blood. The receptor source for this set is a man aged 18 to 30 with type 1 diabetes.

The sample holds a few counts of this clone. The chain couples TRBV28 to TRBJ2-7, with D possibly TRBD1 on 6 matching bases. The CDR3 has 16 amino acids. V shed 0 bases and J shed 1 base, with 13 bases lying between them. Germline V lookup: CDR1 MDHEN, CDR2 SYDVKM. CDR3 amino acids: CASSLWTAQGSYEQYF. For the CDR3, the DNA is TGTGCCAGCAGTTTATGGACCGCGCAGGGGTCCTACGAGCAGTACTTC.

On this clone itself: One end of the junction fails to match germline, which may point to a read error. The chain joins TRBV6-1 to TRBJ1-2; D gene unclear. Germline CDR1 is MNHNS and CDR2 is SASEGT. This CDR3 region has 12 residues. CDR3 sequence: CASGETVYGYTF. CDR3 bases: TGTGCCAGCGGTGAAACAGTTTATGGCTACACCTTC.

This sequence joins TRBV7-2 and TRBJ2-7; TRBD1 might be the D (5 bases). Germline V CDR1 and CDR2: SGHTA, FQGNSA. The length of the CDR3 is 14 residues. V lost 4 bases and J 3 bases, leaving 13 bases between the germline ends. CDR3 nucleotides: TGTGCCAGCAGCTCACAGACAGTATACTACGAGCAGTACTTC. Translated, it gives CASSSQTVYYEQYF.

The rearrangement uses TRBV14 and TRBJ2-2, with a tentative D call TRBD2 (6 bases). V was clipped by 4 bases and J by 7 bases, with 13 bases between them. Per the germline V gene, CDR1 is SGHDN and CDR2 is FVKESK. The CDR3 contains 14 residues. CDR3 in amino acids: CASSLGLPIGELFF. Here the CDR3 DNA reads TGTGCCAGCAGCCTGGGACTCCCCATCGGGGAGCTGTTTTTT.

The V gene is TRBV9, the J gene TRBJ1-1, with 8 bases aligning to TRBD1. V was pared by 0 bases and J by 7 bases, with 2 bases of the junction left unmatched. The length of the CDR3 is 13 residues. Germline V gene lookup returns CDR1 SGDLS and CDR2 YYNGEE. The CDR3 DNA is TGTGCCAGCAGCGTAGATGGACAGGGTGAAGCTTTCTTT. Encoded protein: CASSVDGQGEAFF. Together with reference TRBV9 and TRBJ1-1, the CDR3 gives the full variable domain: DSGVTQTPKHLITATGQRVTLRCSPRSGDLSVYWYQQSLDQGLQFLIQYYNGEERAKGNILERFSAQQFPDLHSELNLSSLELGDSALYFCASSVDGQGEAFFGQGTRLTVV.